These T cell receptor beta chains were read from a single sample in a study of OX40 agonist ivuxolimab in advanced cancers. Sequencing used immunoSEQ multiplex PCR; TCRdb keeps in-frame clones, though not all of them. Of some 70,000 clones in the sample, roughly 80% are singletons; the top ten hold 1.2%. Source: CD4+ or CD8+ T cells sorted from blood, taken in a trial of the OX40 agonist ivuxolimab. These receptors all come from an adult with an advanced solid tumor such as melanoma, head and neck, liver or kidney cancer. Both conserved end residues are part of each CDR3. A D gene is named only where the DNA matches it firmly. The size of a clone is reported for some rows only, either as once, few or many, or as a class for expanded clones.

TRBV5-1,.,TRBJ2-7,.,CASSLVNWVEPLSYEQYF,TGCGCCAGCAGCTTGGTTAACTGGGTGGAACCTCTCTCCTACGAGCAGTACTTC
TRBV10-3,.,TRBJ2-2,TRBD1,CAISEGTGFAGELFF,TGTGCCATCAGTGAAGGGACAGGATTCGCCGGGGAGCTGTTTTTT
TRBV5-1,once,TRBJ2-3,TRBD2,CASSFPTSGGFSSTDTQYF,TGCGCCAGCAGCTTCCCTACTAGCGGGGGTTTCTCTAGCACAGATACGCAGTATTTT
TRBV2,.,TRBJ1-5,.,CASSPRWGGNQPQHF,TGTGCCAGCAGTCCCCGATGGGGGGGGAATCAGCCCCAGCATTTT
TRBV5-1,.,TRBJ1-5,.,CASSLGDRNQPQHF,TGCGCCAGCAGCTTAGGCGATAGGAATCAGCCCCAGCATTTT
TRBV11-2,.,TRBJ1-6,.,CASSPRQGGNSPLHF,TGTGCCAGCAGTCCAAGGCAGGGTGGAAATTCACCCCTCCACTTT
TRBV27,.,TRBJ2-3,.,CASSLQGDTQYF,TGTGCCAGCAGCCTCCAGGGGGATACGCAGTATTTT
TRBV6-1,.,TRBJ2-7,.,CASSSRTGLIDEQYF,TGTGCCAGCAGTTCTCGGACAGGACTAATTGACGAGCAGTACTTC
TRBV7-2,few,TRBJ1-5,TRBD1,CASSSDRGQPQHF,TGTGCCAGCAGCTCGGACAGGGGCCAGCCCCAGCATTTT
TRBV5-3,.,TRBJ2-5,TRBD2,CARSLGTSGQETQYF,TGTGCCAGAAGCTTGGGGACTAGCGGCCAAGAGACCCAGTACTTC
TRBV7-2,few,TRBJ2-1,TRBD2,CASSWPSGDNEQFF,TGTGCCAGCTCCTGGCCTAGCGGGGACAATGAGCAGTTCTTC
TRBV7-2,few,TRBJ2-4,.,CASSLAVRLRMKNIQYF,TGTGCCAGCAGCTTAGCAGTCCGTTTGCGAATGAAAAACATTCAGTACTTC
TRBV18,.,TRBJ1-1,TRBD1,CASSPRSGGAMNTEAFF,TGTGCCAGCTCACCTCGGTCAGGGGGGGCAATGAACACTGAAGCTTTCTTT
TRBV5-1,.,TRBJ2-1,.,CASKDYNEQFF,TGCGCCAGCAAAGACTACAATGAGCAGTTCTTC
TRBV25-1,few,TRBJ1-2,.,CASSEEKYGYTF,TGTGCCAGCAGTGAAGAGAAGTATGGCTACACCTTC
TRBV25-1,few,TRBJ2-2,TRBD2,CASTRAGAGTGELFF,TGTGCCAGCACCCGAGCGGGGGCCGGCACCGGGGAGCTGTTTTTT